The sequence of this T cell receptor beta chain was determined in a study of blood T cells in healthy people across ages. Per germline, CDR1 KGHSH and CDR2 LQKENI. The CDR3 consists of 13 residues. It was with a sample-barcoded 5' primer and a J-beta primer mix that a second PCR of about 7 to 12 cycles was run. Via MiXCR, TCRdb re-called the 5' RACE reads, giving one row per CDR3 protein. The sample records hundreds of thousands of distinct CDR3 sequences, roughly 58% being singletons. Sample donors were healthy Caucasian individuals that came from Russia, aged 6 to 90. The receptor was isolated from a man between 60 and 75 years old in good health. The sample comprised blood. The V gene is TRBV18, the J gene TRBJ2-4, with D uncertain. The DNA end is a closer match to TRBJ2-7, so the J assignment may be wrong. The CDR3 is CASSAAPDYEQYF. The CDR3 bases are TGTGCCAGCTCAGCCGCACCGGACTACGAGCAGTACTTC.